This T cell receptor beta chain was captured by sequencing in a study of cytomegalovirus exposure and HLA in healthy donors. Study as a whole: Sequencing of some 200 million T cells in an earlier analysis found more than 100 million unique TCR beta sequences.

This CDR3 has 15 amino acids. Trimming at V came to 4 bases and at J to 2 bases, leaving 6 bases not matched to a gene. Per germline, CDR1 SGHRS and CDR2 YFSETQ. Primers: 60 Vbeta forward and 13 Jbeta reverse. Measured with immunoSEQ multiplex PCR; TCRdb has only the in-frame clones, and not every one. The table records over 100,000 clones, under 90% of them present only once. On this clone: Its specificity is unknown.

Study results and limitations: Reportedly, HLA-A and HLA-B alleles of most subjects were accurately predicted from TCR beta.

The sequence derives from a woman in her 30s in good health and CMV-seronegative. V is TRBV5-1 and J is TRBJ2-3; 8 bases agree with TRBD2. Sequenced sample: PBMCs. This CDR3 is CASSMQAGVTDTQYF. CDR3 coding DNA: TGCGCCAGCAGCATGCAAGCGGGGGTCACAGATACGCAGTATTTT.